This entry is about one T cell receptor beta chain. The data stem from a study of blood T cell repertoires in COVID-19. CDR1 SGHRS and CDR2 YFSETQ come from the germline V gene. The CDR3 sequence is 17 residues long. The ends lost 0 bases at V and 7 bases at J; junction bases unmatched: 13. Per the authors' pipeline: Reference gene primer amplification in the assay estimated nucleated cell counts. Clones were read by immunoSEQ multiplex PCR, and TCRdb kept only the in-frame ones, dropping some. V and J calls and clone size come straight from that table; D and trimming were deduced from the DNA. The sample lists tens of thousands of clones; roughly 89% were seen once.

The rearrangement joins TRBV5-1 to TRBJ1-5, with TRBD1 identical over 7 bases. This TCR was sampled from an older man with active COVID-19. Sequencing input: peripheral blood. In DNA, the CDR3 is TGCGCCAGCAGCTTGGGGAATTTAGGGGGCGTCGAACAGCCCCAGCATTTT. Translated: CASSLGNLGGVEQPQHF.